These T cell receptor beta chains were read from a single sample in a study of shared clonotypes between healthy human individuals. Sequencing used immunoSEQ multiplex PCR; TCRdb keeps in-frame clones, though not all of them. The table lists more than 2 million clones, about 94% of them singletons. The source material was naive CD4+ T cells sorted from blood. The receptors originated from a man aged 18 to 29 in good health. Both conserved end residues are part of each CDR3. Fields, in order: D gene, V gene, J gene, CDR3 DNA, CDR3 protein. The D gene is left open where the match is weak.

.	TRBV6-1	TRBJ1-5	TGTGCCAGCAGCACGGGACCCGCAAGCAATCAGCCCCAGCATTTT	CASSTGPASNQPQHF
.	TRBV5-6	TRBJ1-5	TGTGCCAGCAGCCTTTATAGCAATCAGCCCCAGCATTTT	CASSLYSNQPQHF
TRBD1	TRBV7-2	TRBJ2-3	TGTGCCAGCAGCCTCTACAGGGGTCCCACAGATACGCAGTATTTT	CASSLYRGPTDTQYF
.	TRBV5-5	TRBJ2-5	TGTGCCAGCAGCTTGAGGTCCTACACCAAGGAAGAGACCCAGTACTTC	CASSLRSYTKEETQYF
TRBD1	TRBV5-1	TRBJ1-4	TGCGCCAGCAGCCCTGGAACCGGGACAGGTGGGAAGGTGTTTTTT	CASSPGTGTGGKVFF
.	TRBV18	TRBJ2-1	TGTGCCAGCTCACCGGGCGGCAGCTCCTACAATGAGCAGTTCTTC	CASSPGGSSYNEQFF
.	TRBV5-5	TRBJ1-2	TGTGCCAGCAGCTTAGCCCCGACCAGGAAGGATGGCTACACCTTC	CASSLAPTRKDGYTF
.	TRBV4-1	TRBJ1-3	TGCGCCAGCAGCCAAGGCCTGGTCCGGGGCGGCGACTCTGGAAACACCATATATTTT	CASSQGLVRGGDSGNTIYF
.	TRBV6-1	TRBJ1-2	TGTGCCAGCAGGGACATTATCTATGGCTACACCTTC	CASRDIIYGYTF
.	TRBV11-1	TRBJ2-5	TGTGCCAGCAGTTCGACCGGAGAGACCCAGTACTTC	CASSSTGETQYF
.	TRBV6-6	TRBJ1-2	TGTGCCAGCACCCAGGGAGAAGGGTTCGGTGGCTACACCTTC	CASTQGEGFGGYTF
.	TRBV30	TRBJ2-3	TGTGCCTGGACGACGGGGAGCACAGATACGCAGTATTTT	CAWTTGSTDTQYF